Shown below are 27 T cell receptor beta chains from a single sample sequenced in a study of T cell responses to AZD1222 COVID-19 vaccine. Sequencing used immunoSEQ multiplex PCR; TCRdb keeps in-frame clones, though not all of them. This table has some 110,000 clones, roughly 93% appearing once. Source: peripheral blood, taken on day 0 of AZD1222 vaccination. These receptors came from an adult in good health.

The chain uses TRBV24-1 and TRBJ2-5; D uncertain. Germline CDR1 and CDR2: KGHDR and SFDVKD. The CDR3 totals 9 residues. Trimming pared 8 bases from V and 11 bases from J, leaving 8 bases between. CDR3 in amino acids: CATILQQYF. DNA of the CDR3: TGTGCCACCATTCTCCAGCAGTACTTC.

The chain has TRBV11-3 and TRBJ1-6; no clear D gene. CDR1 is SGHNT, CDR2 YENEEA, per germline. V lost 3 bases and J 10 bases, leaving 13 bases between the germline ends. This CDR3 has 14 residues. The CDR3 DNA is TGTGCCAGCAGCTTGGGGAGGCTGAGATCACCCCTCCACTTT. Its protein product is CASSLGRLRSPLHF.

The chain recombines TRBV3-1 (or the pseudogene TRBV3-2) with TRBJ2-3; D gene uncertain. Trimming removed 3 bases at V and 3 bases at J, with 4 bases between. The CDR3 consists of 12 residues. The germline CDR1 and CDR2 sequences are LGHDT and YNNKEL (reference sequence). The CDR3, as DNA: TGTGCCAGCAGCCAGACTACAGATACGCAGTATTTT. Amino acid sequence: CASSQTTDTQYF.

V usage is TRBV2 and J usage is TRBJ1-5; tentatively, D is TRBD1 (5 bases). The CDR3 has 15 residues. V lost 6 bases to trimming and J lost 0 bases, with 12 bases between them. Germline V gives CDR1 SNHLY, CDR2 FYNNEI. CDR3 residues: CASRADSLSNQPQHF. CDR3 DNA sequence: TGTGCCAGCAGGGCCGACAGCCTTAGCAATCAGCCCCAGCATTTT.

The chain is built from TRBV18 and TRBJ1-6, with D possibly being TRBD1 (6 bases). V was trimmed by 3 bases and J by 6 bases, leaving 12 bases between them. The CDR3 consists of 15 residues. Germline V lookup: CDR1 KGHSH, CDR2 LQKENI. CDR3 nucleotides: TGTGCCAGCTCACCCCAGGACAGCCTTAATTCACCCCTCCACTTT. Translation gives CASSPQDSLNSPLHF.

This sequence joins TRBV4-1 and TRBJ2-4; D is uncertain. The ends were cut back, 4 bases at V and 4 bases at J, with 17 bases in the middle. The CDR3 covers 16 residues. Germline V lookup: CDR1 MGHRA, CDR2 YSYEKL. The CDR3, as DNA: TGCGCCAGCAGCCCCCGAAAGGAAACAGCTAAAAACATTCAGTACTTC. Its protein product is CASSPRKETAKNIQYF.

This clone was seen once. This chain uses TRBV15 with TRBJ2-5, with D maybe TRBD1 (7 bases). The V gene lost 2 bases and the J gene lost 1 base, with 14 bases spanning the gap. CDR1 and CDR2 (germline): LNHNV, YYDKDF (reference sequence). There are 16 residues in the CDR3. The CDR3 coding sequence is TGTGCCACCAGCAGACCCAGGGGGGTAACCCAAGAGACCCAGTACTTC. Its protein product is CATSRPRGVTQETQYF.

V gene TRBV4-1 combines with J gene TRBJ1-4, with 10 bases aligning to TRBD1. V dropped 2 bases and J dropped 6; count of bases not matched to a gene: 6. Looked up from germline, CDR1 is MGHRA and CDR2 is YSYEKL. CDR3 length: 16 amino acids. CDR3 coding DNA: TGCGCCAGCAGCCAAAATCCGGGACAGGGGTATGAAAAACTGTTTTTT. Encoded protein: CASSQNPGQGYEKLFF.

V gene TRBV6-6 combines with J gene TRBJ2-1; 15 bases align to TRBD2. Germline values: CDR1 MNHNY, CDR2 SVGAGI (reference sequence). V shed 5 bases, J shed 5 bases, and the junction held 7 bases outside the gene matches. The CDR3 runs 17 residues. The CDR3 spells CASSRGLAGGWDNEQFF. The DNA for the CDR3 is TGTGCCAGCAGTCGAGGACTAGCGGGAGGGTGGGACAATGAGCAGTTCTTC.

The rearrangement links TRBV6-1 to TRBJ1-2; possible D gene TRBD1, 5 bases. The V end was cut by 3 bases, the J end by 0 bases, with 11 bases between. The CDR3 spans 15 residues. Germline CDR1 is MNHNS and CDR2 is SASEGT. The CDR3 here is CASSEARVANYGYTF. CDR3 sequence (DNA): TGTGCCAGCAGTGAGGCCAGGGTAGCTAACTATGGCTACACCTTC.

The chain joins TRBV5-4 to TRBJ2-1; perhaps TRBD2 as D (5 bases). V was cut by 0 bases and J by 12 bases, with 16 bases left in between. The CDR3 is made up of 14 amino acids. The germline V gene has CDR1 SGHNT and CDR2 YYREEE (reference sequence). CDR3 bases: TGTGCCAGCAGCTTGGTCTCTGAGGGTAGTGTGCAGTTCTTC. Translating gives CASSLVSEGSVQFF.

This chain uses TRBV7-2 with TRBJ1-2; D call uncertain. Germline CDR1 SGHTA, CDR2 FQGNSA. This CDR3 contains 18 residues. Between the trimmed V and J ends, which lost 0 bases and 1 base, there was a span of 18 bases. Written as DNA, the CDR3 is TGTGCCAGCAGCTTAGCGGGCCAGCTGAGTTCCGTTAACTATGGCTACACCTTC. Its translation: CASSLAGQLSSVNYGYTF.

This clone was seen just once. V and J are TRBV6-5 and TRBJ2-1; 7 nucleotides match TRBD1. Losses at the gene ends were 7 bases for V and 9 bases for J; bases not matched to a gene: 6. Germline CDR1 MNHEY, CDR2 SVGAGI. This CDR3 region has 12 residues. The CDR3, as DNA: TGTGCCAGCACCCGACAGGGCGGTGAGCAGTTCTTC. Translated, it gives CASTRQGGEQFF.

The chain links TRBV19 to TRBJ1-1; D is unresolved. This CDR3 contains 14 residues. Germline CDR1 reads LNHDA; CDR2 reads SQIVND (reference sequence). Trimming removed 3 bases from V and 0 bases from J, with 8 bases in between. The CDR3 spells CASSIGVMNTEAFF. DNA for the CDR3: TGTGCCAGTAGTATTGGGGTTATGAACACTGAAGCTTTCTTT.

The rearrangement uses TRBV7-8 and TRBJ1-3, with D perhaps matching TRBD1 (6 bases). Trimming removed 3 bases at V and 2 bases at J, with 17 bases between. The CDR3 has 17 residues. The germline gives CDR1 SGHVS, CDR2 FQNEAQ. CDR3 sequence: CASSFHQGRSPGNTIYF. The CDR3 bases are TGTGCCAGCAGCTTTCACCAGGGGCGATCTCCTGGAAACACCATATATTTT.

V is TRBV7-8 and J is TRBJ1-5; tentative D call: TRBD1 (6 bases). Trimming cost V 2 bases and J 1 base, with 12 bases left between them. Germline V lookup: CDR1 SGHVS, CDR2 FQNEAQ. The length of the CDR3 is 16 residues. CDR3 sequence (DNA): TGTGCCAGCAGCTTATCTCGGACAGTAAGCAATCAGCCCCAGCATTTT. Translation gives CASSLSRTVSNQPQHF. Combining the CDR3 with reference TRBV7-8 and TRBJ1-5 gives the whole variable domain GAGVSQSPRYKVAKRGQDVALRCDPISGHVSLFWYQQALGQGPEFLTYFQNEAQLDKSGLPSDRFFAERPEGSVSTLKIQRTQQEDSAVYLCASSLSRTVSNQPQHFGDGTRLSIL.

This chain uses TRBV5-5 with TRBJ2-1; 8 bases agree with TRBD1. CDR3 length: 15 residues. Germline V gives CDR1 SGHKS, CDR2 YYEKEE (reference sequence). J gave up 1 base and V 5 bases, and 5 bases lay outside the gene matches. CDR3 loop: CASRLDRGSYNEQFF. CDR3 DNA: TGTGCCAGCAGGTTAGACAGGGGTTCCTACAATGAGCAGTTCTTC.

This sequence joins TRBV10-3 and TRBJ2-7; D is possibly TRBD2 (6 bases). Trimming left V 3 bases short and J 3 bases short, with 15 bases between. Looked up from germline, CDR1 is ENHRY and CDR2 is SYGVKD. The CDR3 is 15 residues long. The CDR3 nucleotides read TGTGCCATCAGTGAATCGAATGCGGGAATCTACGAGCAGTACGTC. It specifies CAISESNAGIYEQYV.

The DNA of the CDR3 is TGCGCCAGCAGCTTGTTGGCCGGTACAGATACGCAGTATTTT. Protein: CASSLLAGTDTQYF. The V and J genes are TRBV5-1 and TRBJ2-3; D gene unclear. This CDR3 spans 14 amino acids. Germline CDR1 is SGHRS and CDR2 is YFSETQ. The ends were cut back, 1 base at V and 3 bases at J, with 9 bases in the middle.

The J gene is TRBJ1-2, the V gene TRBV7-2; 7 bases are a match to TRBD1. This CDR3 region has 13 residues. Trimming cost V 2 bases and J 7 bases; bases outside gene matches: 4. Germline values: CDR1 SGHTA, CDR2 FQGNSA. The CDR3 region is CASSLSDRVGYTF. The CDR3 DNA reads TGTGCCAGCAGCTTAAGCGACAGGGTTGGCTACACCTTC.

Concerning this clone: Mismatch with germline at one junction end may stem from a read error. The chain couples TRBV7-7 to TRBJ1-5; no clear D. Germline CDR1 and CDR2: SSHAT and FNYEAQ (reference sequence). The CDR3 totals 13 residues. CDR3 sequence reads: CASSLAGGQPQHF. The CDR3 DNA reads as TGTGCTAGCAGCTTAGCCGGTGGTCAGCCCCAGCATTTT.

The chain links TRBV5-1 to TRBJ1-2, with D possibly being TRBD1 (5 bases). Germline V gene data show CDR1 as SGHRS and CDR2 as YFSETQ. Trimming left V 4 bases short and J 7 bases short, with 17 bases between. This CDR3 has 14 amino acids. The CDR3, as DNA: TGCGCCAGCAGCATGGGACCCCCGGAGAGTGGCTACACCTTC. Translation gives CASSMGPPESGYTF.

The genes are TRBV18 and TRBJ1-1, with a tentative D call TRBD1 (5 bases). V was shortened by 4 bases and J by 2 bases, with 14 bases between the two germline ends. The germline V gene encodes CDR1 KGHSH and CDR2 LQKENI. This CDR3 is 15 amino acids long. CDR3 amino acids: CASSLSSGGNTEAFF. The CDR3 DNA sequence: TGTGCCAGCTCACTCTCCTCGGGGGGAAACACTGAAGCTTTCTTT. Complete variable domain (other parts from reference TRBV18 and TRBJ1-1): NAGVMQNPRHLVRRRGQEARLRCSPMKGHSHVYWYRQLPEEGLKFMVYLQKENIIDESGMPKERFSAEFPKEGPSILRIQQVVRGDSAAYFCASSLSSGGNTEAFFGQGTRLTVV.

The chain has TRBV12-5 and TRBJ2-2, with D possibly matching TRBD2 (7 bases). Per germline, CDR1 LGHNT and CDR2 FRNRAP. The CDR3 has 15 residues. V gave up 6 bases and J gave up 3 bases, with 14 bases separating them. CDR3 in amino acids: CASGFRGADTGELFF. CDR3 DNA: TGTGCTAGTGGCTTCCGGGGGGCGGACACCGGGGAGCTGTTTTTT.

The chain is built from TRBV30 and TRBJ1-6; 7 bases fit TRBD1. V was pared by 2 bases and J by 9 bases, with 10 bases of the junction left unmatched. Germline CDR1 is GTSNPN and CDR2 is SVGIG (reference sequence). The length of the CDR3 is 15 residues. CDR3 region: CAWSTEDRSSSPLHF. In DNA form, the CDR3 reads TGTGCCTGGAGTACCGAGGACAGGAGCAGTTCACCCCTCCACTTT.

V usage is TRBV19 and J usage is TRBJ1-2; TRBD1 agrees at 7 bases. In germline, CDR1 is LNHDA, CDR2 SQIVND (reference sequence). This CDR3 spans 14 amino acids. V shed 7 bases and J 6 bases; nucleotides not matched to a gene: 11. The CDR3, as DNA: TGTGCCAGTACCCGGTTAAGACAGGGTGATGGCTACACCTTC. Protein sequence: CASTRLRQGDGYTF.

This chain uses TRBV11-2 with TRBJ1-1; 9 positions agree with TRBD1. The CDR3 extends over 13 amino acids. Germline values: CDR1 SGHAT, CDR2 FQNNGV. After removal of 6 bases from V and 5 bases from J, the junction contained 4 bases not matched to a gene. The CDR3, as DNA: TGTGCCAGCAGTATACAGGGGGCAACTGAAGCTTTCTTT. Protein: CASSIQGATEAFF. Drawing the rest from reference TRBV11-2 and TRBJ1-1, the complete variable domain is EAGVAQSPRYKIIEKRQSVAFWCNPISGHATLYWYQQILGQGPKLLIQFQNNGVVDDSQLPKDRFSAERLKGVDSTLKIQPAKLEDSAVYLCASSIQGATEAFFGQGTRLTVV.